Presented here are 3 T cell receptor beta chains from one specimen sequenced in a study of regulatory T cells in long-lasting Graves disease. To make TCR beta libraries, researchers used iRepertoire HTBI primers and Arm-PCR of CDR3 regions. TCRdb itself ran the multiplex PCR reads through MiXCR, one entry per CDR3 protein. The sample yields about 610,000 distinct CDR3 sequences, about 16% seen once. Specified time point: newly diagnosed GD, antithyroid drugs for less than 3 months. TCR sequences were obtained from RNA taken from PBMCs. Separately, the same data were catalogued under a study of T cells in Graves' hyperthyroidism and ophthalmopathy.

The sample in question was peripheral blood mononuclear cells (PBMCs), obtained at new diagnosis, from a patient treated with antithyroid drugs. The receptors were sampled from a man younger than 35 with Graves disease.

This clonotype was counted between two and nine times. The rearrangement joins TRBV30 to TRBJ2-7; D is uncertain. V lost 3 bases, J lost 0 bases, and 9 bases lay in between. CDR1 is GTSNPN and CDR2 is SVGIG in the germline V gene (reference sequence). This CDR3 is 13 amino acids long. CDR3 DNA sequence: TGTGCCTGGAGACGGGCAAGCTCCTACGAGCAGTACTTC. It yields the protein CAWRRASSYEQYF.

The CDR3 is CASSYSAAPSANTEAFF. The CDR3 DNA sequence: TGTGCCAGCAGTTACTCTGCAGCACCCTCTGCTAACACTGAAGCTTTCTTT. The V and J genes are TRBV6-2 or TRBV6-3 and TRBJ1-1; no clear D. Germline V gene data show CDR1 as MNHEY and CDR2 as SVGEGT. The germline V and J ends were trimmed by 0 bases and 2 bases, with 16 bases remaining between them. The CDR3 has 17 residues.

In its sample, this clonotype was seen many times. The genes are TRBV20-1 and TRBJ2-3; D uncertain. Trimming stripped 6 bases from V and 2 bases from J, with 18 bases between. Germline assignment: CDR1 DFQATT and CDR2 SNEGSKA (reference sequence). The CDR3 contains 15 residues. CDR3 sequence: CSAWSGSKLTDTQYF. In nucleotides, the CDR3 is TGCAGTGCCTGGTCTGGTAGCAAGCTCACAGATACGCAGTATTTT.